The clone carrying this T cell receptor beta chain appeared many times. As yet, its antigen is unknown. Germline V gene data show CDR1 as DFQATT and CDR2 as SNEGSKA (reference sequence). The CDR3 is 13 amino acids. V lost 2 bases, J lost 5 bases, and 1 base stayed unmatched. The sample comes from a study of CD8 T cells in ankylosing spondylitis. Each CDR3 protein is one row after TCRdb ran MiXCR on the 5' RACE reads. The sample contains 200,000 to 250,000 distinct CDR3 sequences, about 7% of which appear only once. Overall study results and limits: One TCR beta motif, made up of seven to nine highly homologous variants, appeared characteristic of ankylosing spondylitis blood.

This rearrangement joins TRBV20-1 to TRBJ1-1, with 11 bases identical to TRBD1. The sequence derives from a male donor with ankylosing spondylitis. Sequenced: blood, either unsorted or a sorted T cell fraction (not recorded which). CDR3 sequence reads: CSARRDRGTEAFF. The CDR3 region has the DNA TGCAGTGCTAGACGGGACAGGGGGACTGAAGCTTTCTTT.